This is a list of T cell receptor beta chains from one sample in a study of blood T cell repertoires in COVID-19. The repertoire was sequenced with immunoSEQ multiplex PCR; TCRdb's copy has only in-frame clones and lacks some. Seen here are about 46,000 clones, 88% observed once, and the top ten hold roughly 13%. What was sequenced was peripheral blood. These receptors came from a human donor with active COVID-19. The donor label of this sample is uncertain. The conserved cysteine and the conserved F or W are not part of the CDR3 here. Each record gives: V gene, CDR3 protein.

TRBV4-2 | ASSQGDRFTGELF
TRBV7-8 | ASSLERRGQGDSPLH
TRBV29-1 | SVRRGILTEAF
TRBV11-1 | ASSLISLGNTEAF
TRBV9 | ASSAGQGALNSPLH
TRBV11-2 | ASSLNYSPLH
TRBV12-3/TRBV12-4 | ASRKTGVRGYT
TRBV10-3 | AIRGTDRNTEAF
TRBV5-1 | ASSLSGPGELF
TRBV19 | ASSRYAGVSQPQH
TRBV30 | AFTGEANSPLH
TRBV7-3 | ASSSTGNTGELF
TRBV19 | ASSDRGSYEQY
TRBV25-1 | ASSEYGGLAGNNEQF
TRBV7-2 | ASSLSGAAYNSPLH
TRBV5-1 | ASSPPGNTGELF
TRBV6-2/TRBV6-3 | ASSYSSQGLNTGELF
TRBV28 | ASSYRRGWTEAF
TRBV28 | ASSPPIWTVSNQPQH
TRBV11-2 | ASSLVSNRGYEQY
TRBV6-2/TRBV6-3 | ASSYSSGGNEQF
TRBV7-3 | ASSPSNGNEQF
TRBV18 | ASSPSTLGKEQF
TRBV2 | ASRVGQAAYEQY
TRBV18 | ASSRDRGSSYNSPLH
TRBV5-1 | ASSPMTSGGLETQY
TRBV9 | ASSVDWAGVPGELF
TRBV7-2 | ASSLQANKDEQF
TRBV28 | ASTKGSGRPTDTQY
TRBV3-1/TRBV3-2 | ASSQGQGEQY
TRBV7-2 | ASSSGRVSEQF
TRBV5-4 | ASSLATGVGGYT
TRBV30 | AWRKVAGGSSPLH
TRBV5-1 | ASSLVGGYEQY
TRBV3-1/TRBV3-2 | ASSSRDRVTYEQY
TRBV5-1 | ASSLNGGSGNTIY
TRBV5-1 | ASSLGLAGSYNEQF
TRBV5-1 | ASSLGTATTGELF
TRBV19 | ASSTSYGTIVYGYT
TRBV5-1 | ASRPLLAGLGGELF
TRBV6-5 | ASRVSGGPYNEQF
TRBV5-1 | ASSRLAGEGDIQY
TRBV7-8 | ASSLRDRGNTGELF
TRBV3-1/TRBV3-2 | ASSLQGRDSPLH
TRBV19 | ASSIRRQGTDTQY
TRBV11-3 | ASSFLSGSLAEQF
TRBV6-5 | ASSSPQGGGGYT
TRBV27 | ASSRTRGEQY
TRBV19 | ASSLDLGGNSPLH
TRBV5-1 | ASSLGRGRTEAF
TRBV6-5 | ASTSPGGNYGYT
TRBV10-2 | ATTQGVSYEQY
TRBV4-1 | ASSHPGAGELF
TRBV6-2/TRBV6-3 | ASSYPDRHPMNTEAF
TRBV5-1 | ASSLDHRNEQF